The clone carrying this T cell receptor (beta chain) was counted between two and nine times. Its specificity is not known. Naive or memory CD4+ cells were cultured 1:1 with T cell-depleted PBMCs plus CEF. The data were obtained in a study of CD4 T cells in relation to SARS-CoV-2 and coronaviruses. Only in-frame clones appear in the TCRdb table, and some are missing; sequencing was by immunoSEQ multiplex PCR. The profile shows tens of thousands of clones, approximately 80% of them singletons. Deletions cut 6 bases from V and 5 bases from J, with 16 bases between. Germline values: CDR1 MNHEY, CDR2 SVGEGT. The CDR3 is 14 amino acids.

The specimen sequenced was naive CD4+ T cells from PBMCs, cultured in vitro. As for subset: naive CD4+ T cells isolated by negative enrichment. The clonotype originates from an adult with COVID-19. This chain links TRBV6-2 or TRBV6-3 with TRBJ2-5; the D gene is possibly TRBD2 (5 bases). CDR3: CASSRAPEVETQYF. The CDR3 nucleotides are TGTGCCAGCAGCCGTGCACCGGAGGTGGAGACCCAGTACTTC.